Following are 27 T cell receptor beta chains from one sample sequenced in a study of cytomegalovirus exposure and HLA in healthy donors. Method: immunoSEQ multiplex PCR; TCRdb's copy keeps in-frame clones and lacks some. Among a few hundred thousand clones listed, roughly 88% were seen once. Material: PBMCs. The receptors were sampled from a woman in her twenties or thirties in good health and CMV-seropositive.

The CDR3 DNA reads TGTGCCTGGAGTGGGGGAGTGGGAGAGCAGTACTTC. It is translated as CAWSGGVGEQYF. This chain joins TRBV30 and TRBJ2-7; tentative D call: TRBD2 (5 bases). V was pared by 1 base and J by 7 bases, with 11 bases between. This CDR3 region has 12 residues. CDR1 is GTSNPN and CDR2 is SVGIG in the germline V gene (reference sequence).

This clone was picked up one time. The V call is TRBV5-1, the J call TRBJ2-4; D assignment may be TRBD1 or TRBD2 (5 bases each). The CDR3 runs 14 residues. Germline V lookup: CDR1 SGHRS, CDR2 YFSETQ. V shed 4 bases and J shed 5 bases, with 13 bases lying between them. The CDR3 coding sequence is TGCGCCAGCAGCACCGGGACCCCTCAAAACATTCAGTACTTC. Translating gives CASSTGTPQNIQYF.

The chain uses TRBV7-2 and TRBJ2-7, with 11 bases aligning to TRBD2. The CDR3 consists of 16 residues. The germline CDR1 and CDR2 sequences are SGHTA and FQGNSA. V dropped 2 bases and J dropped 6; count of bases not matched to a gene: 9. The CDR3, as DNA: TGTGCCAGCAGCTTAAACTTCGGACTAGCGGGCGGCGAGCAGTACTTC. The encoded protein is CASSLNFGLAGGEQYF.

J is TRBJ1-2 and V is TRBV6-5; the match to TRBD1 covers 8 bases. The V gene end was trimmed by 0 bases and the J gene end by 6 bases; junction bases not matched to a gene: 3. The CDR3 is made up of 14 amino acids. The germline CDR1 and CDR2 sequences are MNHEY and SVGAGI. The CDR3 DNA is TGTGCCAGCAGTTACTCCAACAGGGGGAATGGCTACACCTTC. It translates to CASSYSNRGNGYTF.

The CDR3 sequence: CASSQEHLSSGNTIYF. For the CDR3, the DNA is TGTGCCAGCAGCCAAGAGCATCTCAGCTCTGGAAACACCATATATTTT. The rearrangement links TRBV4-2 to TRBJ1-3, with unresolved D. The CDR3 covers 16 residues. V dropped 0 bases and J dropped 0 bases, with 9 bases sitting between them. From germline, CDR1 is LGHNA and CDR2 YNFKEQ.

The gene calls are TRBV5-4 and TRBJ2-7; TRBD1 aligns across 7 bases. This CDR3 has 13 amino acids. The trim removed 4 bases at V and 5 bases at J, leaving 6 bases unmatched. The germline gives CDR1 SGHNT, CDR2 YYREEE (reference sequence). CDR3 sequence reads: CASSQQGNNEQYF. The CDR3 bases are TGTGCCAGCAGCCAACAGGGGAACAACGAGCAGTACTTC. The variable domain in full, with the rest retrieved from reference TRBV5-4 and TRBJ2-7, is ETGVTQSPTHLIKTRGQQVTLRCSSQSGHNTVSWYQQALGQGPQFIFQYYREEENGRGNFPPRFSGLQFPNYSSELNVNALELDDSALYLCASSQQGNNEQYFGPGTRLTVT.

The chain combines TRBV30 with TRBJ2-3; D may be TRBD1 (6 bases). The CDR3 spans 14 residues. Germline CDR1 GTSNPN, CDR2 SVGIG (reference sequence). Trimming left V 7 bases short and J 0 bases short, with 14 bases between. The CDR3 nucleotides are TGTGCCTTCGACAGGCGAGGAAGCACAGATACGCAGTATTTT. Protein: CAFDRRGSTDTQYF.

J is TRBJ1-5 and V is TRBV5-8; D is perhaps TRBD1 (6 bases). Germline-derived CDR1 and CDR2 are SGHTS and YDEGEE. This CDR3 has 14 residues. Trimming stripped 3 bases from V and 6 bases from J, with 13 bases between. DNA of the CDR3: TGTGCCAGCAGCTCGAGACAGGCGGGTCAGCCCCAGCATTTT. It is translated as CASSSRQAGQPQHF.

This clone was seen only a few times. The gene calls are TRBV18 and TRBJ1-2; 9 nucleotides agree with TRBD1. The CDR3 extends over 15 amino acids. Looked up from germline, CDR1 is KGHSH and CDR2 is LQKENI. J lost 1 base, V lost 3 bases, and 3 bases had no gene match. The CDR3 sequence is CASSPGTGFNYGYTF. The CDR3 DNA reads as TGTGCCAGCTCACCGGGGACAGGGTTTAACTATGGCTACACCTTC. The entire variable domain, with the rest obtained from reference TRBV18 and TRBJ1-2, is as follows: NAGVMQNPRHLVRRRGQEARLRCSPMKGHSHVYWYRQLPEEGLKFMVYLQKENIIDESGMPKERFSAEFPKEGPSILRIQQVVRGDSAAYFCASSPGTGFNYGYTFGSGTRLTVV.

This clone is medium-sized (0.01 to 0.1%) by share. J is TRBJ2-1 and V is TRBV6-4; TRBD2 matches at 14 bases. The CDR3 sequence is 14 residues long. Trimming took 2 bases from V and 9 from J; bases not matched to a gene: 0. Germline V gene lookup returns CDR1 MRHNA and CDR2 SNTAGT. CDR3 sequence: CASSDGTSGSEQFF. The DNA of the CDR3 is TGTGCCAGCAGTGACGGGACTAGCGGGAGTGAGCAGTTCTTC.

V is TRBV4-1 and J is TRBJ2-3; 10 nucleotides line up with TRBD2. After removal of 3 bases from V and 4 bases from J, the junction contained 4 bases not matched to a gene. The germline gives CDR1 MGHRA, CDR2 YSYEKL. There are 15 residues in the CDR3. CDR3 residues: CASSHRTSGSDTQYF. The CDR3 DNA reads TGCGCCAGCAGCCATCGGACTAGCGGCTCAGATACGCAGTATTTT.

CDR3 sequence (DNA): TGTGCCAGCAGCATGGGGCCGGAGGGGTACGAGCAGTACTTC. It yields the protein CASSMGPEGYEQYF. V gene TRBV7-9 combines with J gene TRBJ2-7, with D possibly matching TRBD2 (6 bases). Between the trimmed V and J ends, which lost 5 bases and 4 bases, there was a span of 15 bases. The germline V gene encodes CDR1 SEHNR and CDR2 FQNEAQ (reference sequence). This CDR3 is 14 amino acids long.

This clone turned up a few times. The chain uses TRBV2 and TRBJ2-3; 10 bases are shared with TRBD2. Germline V gene sequence: CDR1 SNHLY, CDR2 FYNNEI. Unmatched junction bases numbered 5, after V lost 8 bases and J lost 3 bases. This CDR3 spans 14 amino acids. CDR3: CASALAGVTDTQYF. The CDR3 region has the DNA TGTGCCAGCGCTCTAGCGGGAGTTACAGATACGCAGTATTTT.

The gene calls are TRBV2 and TRBJ1-4; D call uncertain. Trimming shortened V by 1 base and J by 8 bases, and 8 bases separated the two germline ends. CDR3 length: 13 residues. Germline V lookup: CDR1 SNHLY, CDR2 FYNNEI. Here the CDR3 reads CASSEGVREKLFF. In DNA, the CDR3 is TGTGCCAGCAGTGAAGGGGTCCGGGAAAAACTGTTTTTT.

This chain connects TRBV12-5 to TRBJ2-7; D remains ambiguous. Trimming left V 1 base short and J 4 bases short, with 8 bases between. Germline V gives CDR1 LGHNT, CDR2 FRNRAP. The CDR3 has 13 amino acids. The CDR3 loop is CASGLGGGYEQYF. In nucleotides, the CDR3 is TGTGCTAGTGGTTTGGGCGGTGGTTACGAGCAGTACTTC. Full variable domain (remainder filled in from reference TRBV12-5 and TRBJ2-7): DARVTQTPRHKVTEMGQEVTMRCQPILGHNTVFWYRQTMMQGLELLAYFRNRAPLDDSGMPKDRFSAEMPDATLATLKIQPSEPRDSAVYFCASGLGGGYEQYFGPGTRLTVT.

The table lists this clone with a few counts. Being one base from a much bigger clone, this may be a read error. V and J are TRBV27 and TRBJ1-1; the D is unclear. Germline V lookup: CDR1 MNHEY, CDR2 SMNVEV (reference sequence). This CDR3 contains 11 residues. V lost 7 bases and J 1 base, leaving 4 bases between the germline ends. The CDR3 reads CASKANTEAFF. CDR3 nucleotides: TGTGCCAGCAAGGCGAACACTGAAGCTTTCTTT.

This clone appeared once. The rearrangement joins TRBV13 to TRBJ2-3; perhaps TRBD2 as D (5 bases). V was trimmed by 0 bases and J by 6 bases, leaving 19 bases between them. The CDR3 covers 17 residues. The germline gives CDR1 PRHDT, CDR2 FYEKMQ (reference sequence). CDR3 coding DNA: TGTGCCAGCAGCTTAGGGGGAGAGGGCCGGTCGCCGGATACGCAGTATTTT. Its protein is CASSLGGEGRSPDTQYF.

This clone showed up just a few times. The chain has TRBV6-5 and TRBJ2-7, with 7 bases lining up with TRBD1. V shed 0 bases and J 5 bases; nucleotides not matched to a gene: 1. CDR1 is MNHEY, CDR2 SVGAGI, per germline. The CDR3 sequence is 13 residues long. CDR3 in amino acids: CASSYSTGHEQYF. The CDR3 DNA is TGTGCCAGCAGTTACTCGACAGGGCACGAGCAGTACTTC.

The chain couples TRBV30 to TRBJ2-2; 8 bases are shared with TRBD1. Trimming took 6 bases from V and 4 from J; bases not matched to a gene: 7. The germline V gene encodes CDR1 GTSNPN and CDR2 SVGIG (reference sequence). The length of the CDR3 is 14 residues. The CDR3 protein is CACRTGGFTGELFF. The CDR3 DNA reads as TGTGCCTGCCGAACAGGGGGTTTCACCGGGGAGCTGTTTTTT.

This sequence joins TRBV5-1 and TRBJ2-1; D not certain. Germline CDR1 and CDR2: SGHRS and YFSETQ. CDR3 length: 14 amino acids. Trimming shortened V by 4 bases and J by 0 bases, and 8 bases separated the two germline ends. As DNA, the CDR3 is TGCGCCAGCAGCACCCAGAGCTCCTACAATGAGCAGTTCTTC. This codes for CASSTQSSYNEQFF.

This clone was recorded once. The CDR3 sequence is CASSPLRDTQYF. CDR3 DNA sequence: TGTGCCAGCAGTCCTTTGCGGGATACGCAGTATTTT. This rearrangement joins TRBV2 to TRBJ2-3; no clear D gene. The V end was cut by 5 bases, the J end by 6 bases, with 9 bases between. Germline CDR1 is SNHLY and CDR2 is FYNNEI. The CDR3 runs to 12 residues.

This rearrangement joins TRBV4-1 to TRBJ1-3, with 8 bases matching TRBD1. CDR3 size: 15 residues. Germline values: CDR1 MGHRA, CDR2 YSYEKL. V lost 4 bases, J lost 2 bases, and 4 bases stayed unmatched. The DNA for the CDR3 is TGCGCCAGCAGCCGAGCGACAGGGGCTGGAAACACCATATATTTT. Encoded protein: CASSRATGAGNTIYF.

The DNA of the CDR3 is TGTGCCTGGGATAGCGGGAGCGTCAGAAGTTTAGGTCAGTTCTTC. This sequence encodes CAWDSGSVRSLGQFF. This chain uses TRBV30 with TRBJ2-1, with 9 bases that match TRBD2. The CDR3 extends over 15 amino acids. Per germline, CDR1 GTSNPN and CDR2 SVGIG (reference sequence). V shed 5 bases, J shed 13 bases, and the junction held 18 bases outside the gene matches.

The chain carries TRBV6-1 and TRBJ2-6; no firm D call. The CDR3 runs 13 residues. The germline V gene encodes CDR1 MNHNS and CDR2 SASEGT. Between the trimmed V and J ends, which lost 7 bases and 2 bases, there was a span of 6 bases. The CDR3 nucleotides are TGTGCCAGCAAGAGAGCTGGGGCCAACGTCCTGACTTTC. Protein product: CASKRAGANVLTF.

The rearrangement uses TRBV28 and TRBJ1-2; D remains unclear. CDR3 length: 11 amino acids. Trimming took 11 bases from V and 4 from J, leaving 11 bases between them. Germline assignment: CDR1 MDHEN and CDR2 SYDVKM. The CDR3 nucleotides read TGTGCCTCGGGCGGGTCCTATGGCTACACCTTC. Translating gives CASGGSYGYTF.

V and J are TRBV19 and TRBJ1-2, with 8 nucleotides matching TRBD1. V lost 4 bases to trimming and J lost 5 bases; unmatched junction nucleotides: 6. This CDR3 spans 14 amino acids. From germline, CDR1 is LNHDA and CDR2 SQIVND (reference sequence). As DNA, the CDR3 is TGTGCCAGTAGTACCACCGGACAGGGTTATGGCTACACCTTC. It codes for CASSTTGQGYGYTF.

V and J are TRBV5-1 and TRBJ1-3, with unresolved D. This CDR3 comprises 14 residues. V dropped 0 bases and J dropped 1 base, with 5 bases sitting between them. The V gene's germline CDR1 is SGHRS and CDR2 YFSETQ. As DNA, the CDR3 is TGCGCCAGCAGCTTGGAGGGTTCTGGAAACACCATATATTTT. It is translated as CASSLEGSGNTIYF.